This T cell receptor beta chain appears in the sequencing data of a study of blood T cell repertoires in COVID-19. Assay: immunoSEQ multiplex PCR; the TCRdb copy retains only in-frame clones and omits some. The table records roughly 130,000 clones, 80% to 85% of them present only once. Trimming removed 2 bases at V and 4 bases at J, with 15 bases between. This CDR3 is 17 amino acids long. Germline V gene sequence: CDR1 SNHLY, CDR2 FYNNEI. Sample: peripheral blood. The genes are TRBV2 and TRBJ2-6; D uncertain. The receptor's source is a man aged 30 to 45 with COVID-19, enrolled during active disease. CDR3 nucleotide sequence: TGTGCCAGCAGTGAACGACTTTTGGATCCGGGGGCCAACGTCCTGACTTTC. Translated: CASSERLLDPGANVLTF.